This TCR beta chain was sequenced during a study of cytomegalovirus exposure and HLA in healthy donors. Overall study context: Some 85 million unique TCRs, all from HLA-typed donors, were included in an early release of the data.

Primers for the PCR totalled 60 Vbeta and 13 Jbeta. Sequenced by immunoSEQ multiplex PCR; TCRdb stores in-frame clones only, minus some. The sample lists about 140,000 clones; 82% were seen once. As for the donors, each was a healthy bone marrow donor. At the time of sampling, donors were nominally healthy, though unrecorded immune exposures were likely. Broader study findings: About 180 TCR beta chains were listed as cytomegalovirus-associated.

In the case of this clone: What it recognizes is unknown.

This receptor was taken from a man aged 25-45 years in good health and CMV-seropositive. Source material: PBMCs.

The CDR3 DNA reads TGTGCCAGCAGCCTCCACGGTGGAGGGGGCGATGGCTACACCTTC. Protein sequence: CASSLHGGGGDGYTF. The rearrangement links TRBV25-1 to TRBJ1-2; the match to TRBD1 covers 7 bases. Germline V lookup: CDR1 MGHDK, CDR2 SYGVNS. J lost 6 bases, V lost 6 bases, and 13 bases had no gene match. The CDR3 loop spans 15 amino acids.